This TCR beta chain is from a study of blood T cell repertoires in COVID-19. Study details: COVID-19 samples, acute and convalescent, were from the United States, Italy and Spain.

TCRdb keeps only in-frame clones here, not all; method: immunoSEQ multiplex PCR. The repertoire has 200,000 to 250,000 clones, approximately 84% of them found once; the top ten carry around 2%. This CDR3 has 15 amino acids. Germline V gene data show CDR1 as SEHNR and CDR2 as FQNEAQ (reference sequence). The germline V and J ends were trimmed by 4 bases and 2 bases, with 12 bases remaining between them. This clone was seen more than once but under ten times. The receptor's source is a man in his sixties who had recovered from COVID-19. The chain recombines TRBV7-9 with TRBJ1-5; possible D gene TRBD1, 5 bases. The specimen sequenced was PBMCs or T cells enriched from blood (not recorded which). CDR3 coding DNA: TGTGCCAGCAGCTCGGGACTTAATGGCAATCAGCCCCAGCATTTT. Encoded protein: CASSSGLNGNQPQHF.